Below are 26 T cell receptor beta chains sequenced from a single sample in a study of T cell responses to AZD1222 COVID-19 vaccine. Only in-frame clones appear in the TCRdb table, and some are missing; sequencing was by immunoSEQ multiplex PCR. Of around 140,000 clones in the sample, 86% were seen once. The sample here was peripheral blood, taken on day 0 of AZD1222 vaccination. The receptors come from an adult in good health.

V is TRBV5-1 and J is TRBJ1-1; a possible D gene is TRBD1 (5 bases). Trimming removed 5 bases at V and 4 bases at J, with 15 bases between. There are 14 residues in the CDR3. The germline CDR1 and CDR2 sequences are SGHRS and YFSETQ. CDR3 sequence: CASSQAGGSTEAFF. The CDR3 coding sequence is TGCGCCAGCAGTCAAGCGGGGGGGAGCACTGAAGCTTTCTTT.

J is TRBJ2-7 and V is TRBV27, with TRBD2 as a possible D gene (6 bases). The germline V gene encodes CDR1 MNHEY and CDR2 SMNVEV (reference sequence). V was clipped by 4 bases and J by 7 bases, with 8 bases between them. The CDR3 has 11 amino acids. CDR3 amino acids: CASSYGGEQYF. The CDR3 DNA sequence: TGTGCCAGCAGTTACGGGGGTGAGCAGTACTTC.

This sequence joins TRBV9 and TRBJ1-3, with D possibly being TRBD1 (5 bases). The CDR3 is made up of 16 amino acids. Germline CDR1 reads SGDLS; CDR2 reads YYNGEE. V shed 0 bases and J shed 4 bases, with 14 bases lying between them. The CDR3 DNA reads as TGTGCCAGCAGCGTAGACCAGGGACGATCCGGAAACACCATATATTTT. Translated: CASSVDQGRSGNTIYF.

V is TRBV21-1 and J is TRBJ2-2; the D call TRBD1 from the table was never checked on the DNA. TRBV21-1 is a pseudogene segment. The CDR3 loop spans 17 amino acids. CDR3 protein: CASSNRRTASNTGELFF. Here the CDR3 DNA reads TGTGCCAGCAGCAATAGGAGGACAGCATCGAACACCGGGGAGCTGTTTTTT.

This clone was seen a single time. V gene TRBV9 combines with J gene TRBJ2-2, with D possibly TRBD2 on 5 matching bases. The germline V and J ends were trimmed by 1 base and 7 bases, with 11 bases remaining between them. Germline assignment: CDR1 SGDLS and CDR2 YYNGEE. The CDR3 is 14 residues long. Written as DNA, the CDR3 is TGTGCCAGCAGCGTATCTAGCTGGGGCGGGGAGCTGTTTTTT. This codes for CASSVSSWGGELFF.

CDR3 region: CAWSVGQGYNEQFF. CDR3 coding DNA: TGTGCCTGGAGTGTGGGGCAGGGATACAATGAGCAGTTCTTC. This chain uses TRBV30 with TRBJ2-1; tentative D call: TRBD1 (5 bases). V was trimmed by 0 bases and J by 4 bases, leaving 10 bases between them. The CDR3 runs 14 residues. Germline V gene data show CDR1 as GTSNPN and CDR2 as SVGIG (reference sequence).

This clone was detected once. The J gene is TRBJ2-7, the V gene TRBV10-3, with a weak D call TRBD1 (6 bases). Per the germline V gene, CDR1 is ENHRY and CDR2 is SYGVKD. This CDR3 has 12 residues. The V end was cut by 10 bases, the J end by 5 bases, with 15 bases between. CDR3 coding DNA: TGTGCCACCTCCGACAGGTCCGACGAGCAGTACTTC. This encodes CATSDRSDEQYF.

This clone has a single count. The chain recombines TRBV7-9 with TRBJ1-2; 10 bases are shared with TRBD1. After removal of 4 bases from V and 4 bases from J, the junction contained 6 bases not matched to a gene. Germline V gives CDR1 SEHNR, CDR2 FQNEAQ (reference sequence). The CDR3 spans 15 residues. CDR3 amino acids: CASSWGQGSAYGYTF. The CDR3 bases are TGTGCCAGCAGCTGGGGACAGGGGTCGGCCTATGGCTACACCTTC.

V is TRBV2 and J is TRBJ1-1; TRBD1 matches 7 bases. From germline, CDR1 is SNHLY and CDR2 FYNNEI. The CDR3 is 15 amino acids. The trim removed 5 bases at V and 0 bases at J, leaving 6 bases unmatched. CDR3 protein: CASSSSTGMNTEAFF. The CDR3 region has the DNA TGTGCCAGCAGTTCCTCGACAGGGATGAACACTGAAGCTTTCTTT.

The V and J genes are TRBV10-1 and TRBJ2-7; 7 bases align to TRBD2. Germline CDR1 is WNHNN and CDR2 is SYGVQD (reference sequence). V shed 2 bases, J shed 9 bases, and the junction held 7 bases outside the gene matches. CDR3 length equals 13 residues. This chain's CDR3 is CASSESGVSWQYF. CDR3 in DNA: TGCGCCAGCAGTGAGAGCGGGGTCAGTTGGCAGTACTTC.

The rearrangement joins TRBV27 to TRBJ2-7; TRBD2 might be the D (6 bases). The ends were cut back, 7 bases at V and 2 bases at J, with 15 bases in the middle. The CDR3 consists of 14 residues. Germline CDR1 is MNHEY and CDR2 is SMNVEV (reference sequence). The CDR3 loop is CASTPLGGTYEQYF. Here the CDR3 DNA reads TGTGCCAGCACCCCTCTCGGAGGGACCTACGAGCAGTACTTC.

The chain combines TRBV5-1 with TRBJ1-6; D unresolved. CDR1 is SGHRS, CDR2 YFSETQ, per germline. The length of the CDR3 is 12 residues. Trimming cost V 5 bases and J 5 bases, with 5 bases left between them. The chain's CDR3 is CASRGNNSPLHF. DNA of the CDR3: TGCGCCAGCAGAGGGAATAATTCACCCCTCCACTTT.

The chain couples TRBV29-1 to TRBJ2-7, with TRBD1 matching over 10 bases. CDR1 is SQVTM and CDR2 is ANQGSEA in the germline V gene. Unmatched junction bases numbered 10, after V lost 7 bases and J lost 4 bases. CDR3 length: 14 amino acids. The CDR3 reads CSATEGDRGYEQYF. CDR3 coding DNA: TGCAGCGCCACGGAAGGGGACAGGGGTTACGAGCAGTACTTC.

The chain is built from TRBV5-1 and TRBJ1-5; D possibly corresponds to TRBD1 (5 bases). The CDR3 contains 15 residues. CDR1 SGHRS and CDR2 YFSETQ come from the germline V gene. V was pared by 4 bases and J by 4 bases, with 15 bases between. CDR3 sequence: CASSPGVSRNQPQHF. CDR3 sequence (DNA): TGCGCCAGCAGCCCGGGGGTCTCGAGGAATCAGCCCCAGCATTTT.

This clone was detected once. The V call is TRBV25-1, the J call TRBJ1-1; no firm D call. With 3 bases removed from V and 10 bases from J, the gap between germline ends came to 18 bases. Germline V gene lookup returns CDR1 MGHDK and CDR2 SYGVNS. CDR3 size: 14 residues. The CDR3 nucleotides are TGTGCCAGCAGTGATGTGGGTTCTCAAGTCGGAGCTTTCTTT. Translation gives CASSDVGSQVGAFF.

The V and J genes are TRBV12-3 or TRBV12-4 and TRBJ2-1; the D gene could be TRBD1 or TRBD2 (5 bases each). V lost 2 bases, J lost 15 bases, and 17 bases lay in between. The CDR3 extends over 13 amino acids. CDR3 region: CASSLSGPPVRFF. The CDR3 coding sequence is TGTGCCAGCAGTTTATCGGGGCCCCCCGTGCGGTTCTTC.

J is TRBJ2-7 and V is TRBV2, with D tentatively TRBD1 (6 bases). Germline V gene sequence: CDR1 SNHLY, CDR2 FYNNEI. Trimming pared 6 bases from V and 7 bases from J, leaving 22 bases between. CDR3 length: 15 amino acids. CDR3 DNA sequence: TGTGCCAGCAGACGTCTGGGGCAGGGGCTAGGGGAGCAGTACTTC. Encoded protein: CASRRLGQGLGEQYF.

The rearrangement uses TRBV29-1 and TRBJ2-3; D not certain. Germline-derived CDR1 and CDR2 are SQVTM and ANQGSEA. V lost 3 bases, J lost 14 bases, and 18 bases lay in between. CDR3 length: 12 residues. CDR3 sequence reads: CSVDVGGSLGYF. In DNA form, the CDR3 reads TGCAGCGTTGATGTAGGTGGGTCTCTAGGGTATTTT.

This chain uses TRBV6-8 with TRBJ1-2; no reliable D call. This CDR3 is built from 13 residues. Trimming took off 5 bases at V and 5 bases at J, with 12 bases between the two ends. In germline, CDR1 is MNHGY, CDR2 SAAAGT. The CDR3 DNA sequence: TGTGCCAGCAGTATGCCCACTTTATATGGCTACACCTTC. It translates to CASSMPTLYGYTF.

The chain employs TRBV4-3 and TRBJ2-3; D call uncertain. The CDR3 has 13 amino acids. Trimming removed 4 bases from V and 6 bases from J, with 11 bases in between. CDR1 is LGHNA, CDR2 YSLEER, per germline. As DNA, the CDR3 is TGCGCCAGCAGCCTTTCCTTGTCTGATACGCAGTATTTT. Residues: CASSLSLSDTQYF.

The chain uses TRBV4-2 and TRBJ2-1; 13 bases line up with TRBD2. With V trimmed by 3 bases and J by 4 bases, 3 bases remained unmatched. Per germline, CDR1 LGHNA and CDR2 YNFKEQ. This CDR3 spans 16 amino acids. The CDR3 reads CASSQVTSGGYNEQFF. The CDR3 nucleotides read TGTGCCAGCAGCCAGGTGACTAGCGGGGGGTACAATGAGCAGTTCTTC.

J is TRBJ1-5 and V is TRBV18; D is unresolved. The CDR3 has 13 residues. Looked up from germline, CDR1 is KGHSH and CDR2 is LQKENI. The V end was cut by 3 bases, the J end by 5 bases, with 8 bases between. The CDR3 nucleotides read TGTGCCAGCTCACCCGACGGGGATCAGCCCCAGCATTTT. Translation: CASSPDGDQPQHF.

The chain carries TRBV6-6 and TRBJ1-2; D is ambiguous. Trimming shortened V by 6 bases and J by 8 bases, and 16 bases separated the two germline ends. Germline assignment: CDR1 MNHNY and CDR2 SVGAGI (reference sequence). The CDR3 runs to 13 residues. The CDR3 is CASSWTGAYGYTF. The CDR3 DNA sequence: TGTGCCAGCAGCTGGACGGGTGCCTACGGCTACACCTTC.

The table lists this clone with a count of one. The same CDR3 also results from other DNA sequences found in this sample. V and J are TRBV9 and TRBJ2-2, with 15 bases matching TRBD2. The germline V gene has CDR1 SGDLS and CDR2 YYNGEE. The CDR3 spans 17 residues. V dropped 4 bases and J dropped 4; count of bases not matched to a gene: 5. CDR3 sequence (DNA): TGTGCCAGCAGCCGGACTAGCGGGGGGGCGGGCACCGGGGAGCTGTTTTTT. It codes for CASSRTSGGAGTGELFF.

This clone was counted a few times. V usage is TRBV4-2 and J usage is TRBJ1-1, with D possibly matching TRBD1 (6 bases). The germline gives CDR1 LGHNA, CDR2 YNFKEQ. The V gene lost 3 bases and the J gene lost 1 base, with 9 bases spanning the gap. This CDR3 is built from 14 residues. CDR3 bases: TGTGCCAGCAGCCAGGCGGACAGGAACACTGAAGCTTTCTTT. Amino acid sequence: CASSQADRNTEAFF.

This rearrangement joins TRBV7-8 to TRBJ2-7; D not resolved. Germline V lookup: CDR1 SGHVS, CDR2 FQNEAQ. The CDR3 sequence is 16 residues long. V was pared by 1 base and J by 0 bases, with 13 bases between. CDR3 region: CASSLGARRSSYEQYF. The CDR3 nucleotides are TGTGCCAGCAGCTTAGGGGCCCGAAGGAGCTCCTACGAGCAGTACTTC.